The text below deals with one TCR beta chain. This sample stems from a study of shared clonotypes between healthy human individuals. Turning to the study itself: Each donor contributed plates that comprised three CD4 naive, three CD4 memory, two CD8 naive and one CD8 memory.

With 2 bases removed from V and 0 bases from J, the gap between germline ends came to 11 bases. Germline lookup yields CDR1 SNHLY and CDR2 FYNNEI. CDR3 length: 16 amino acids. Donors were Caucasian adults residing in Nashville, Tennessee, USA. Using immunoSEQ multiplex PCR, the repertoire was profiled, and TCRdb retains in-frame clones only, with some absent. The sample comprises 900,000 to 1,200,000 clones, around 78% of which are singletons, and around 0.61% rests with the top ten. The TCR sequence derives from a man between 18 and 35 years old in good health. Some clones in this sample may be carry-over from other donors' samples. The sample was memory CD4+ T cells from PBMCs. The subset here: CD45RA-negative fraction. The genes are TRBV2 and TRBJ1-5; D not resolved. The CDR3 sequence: CASSENLPYSNQPQHF. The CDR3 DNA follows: TGTGCCAGCAGTGAAAACCTTCCCTATAGCAATCAGCCCCAGCATTTT.